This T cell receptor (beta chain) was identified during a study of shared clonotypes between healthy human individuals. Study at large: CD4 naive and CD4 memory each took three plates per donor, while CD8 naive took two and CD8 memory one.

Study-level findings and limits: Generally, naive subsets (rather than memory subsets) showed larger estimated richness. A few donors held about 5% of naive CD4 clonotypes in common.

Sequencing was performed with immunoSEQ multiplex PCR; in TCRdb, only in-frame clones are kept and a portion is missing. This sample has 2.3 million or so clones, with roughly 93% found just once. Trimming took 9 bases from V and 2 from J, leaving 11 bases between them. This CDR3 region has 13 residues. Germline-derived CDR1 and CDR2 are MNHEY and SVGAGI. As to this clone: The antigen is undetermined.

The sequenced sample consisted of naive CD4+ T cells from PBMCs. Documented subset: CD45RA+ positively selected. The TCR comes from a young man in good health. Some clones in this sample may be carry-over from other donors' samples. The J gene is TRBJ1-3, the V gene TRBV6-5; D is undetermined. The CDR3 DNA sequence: TGTGCCAGTCTCGGGGTCACTGGAAACACCATATATTTT. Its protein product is CASLGVTGNTIYF.